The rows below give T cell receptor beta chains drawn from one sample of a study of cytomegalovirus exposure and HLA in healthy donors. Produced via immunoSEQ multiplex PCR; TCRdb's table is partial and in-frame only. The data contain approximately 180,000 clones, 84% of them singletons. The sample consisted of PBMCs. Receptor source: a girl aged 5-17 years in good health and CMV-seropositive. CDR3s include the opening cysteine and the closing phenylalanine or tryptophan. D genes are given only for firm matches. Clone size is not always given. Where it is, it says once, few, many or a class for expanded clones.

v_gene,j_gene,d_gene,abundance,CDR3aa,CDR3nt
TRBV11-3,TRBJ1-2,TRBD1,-,CASSPRGIRHGYTF,TGTGCCAGCAGCCCCAGGGGGATACGGCATGGCTACACCTTC
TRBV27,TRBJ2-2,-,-,CASSLSGQGGTGELFF,TGTGCCAGCAGTTTATCAGGCCAGGGCGGTACCGGGGAGCTGTTTTTT
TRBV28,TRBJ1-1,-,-,CASRSPLGEYTEAFF,TGTGCCAGCAGGTCTCCGCTCGGGGAATACACTGAAGCTTTCTTT
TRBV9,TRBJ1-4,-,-,CASSVEPLRSRVFEKLFF,TGTGCCAGCAGCGTAGAGCCCTTAAGGAGCCGAGTGTTTGAAAAACTGTTTTTT
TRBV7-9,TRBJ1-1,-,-,CASSSSLDTEAFF,TGTGCCAGCAGCTCTAGCCTAGACACTGAAGCTTTCTTT
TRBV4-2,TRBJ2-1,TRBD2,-,CASSQVGLAGDNEQFF,TGTGCCAGCAGCCAAGTAGGACTAGCGGGGGATAATGAGCAGTTCTTC
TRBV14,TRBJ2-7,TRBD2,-,CASSQGVAGAYEQYF,TGTGCCAGCAGCCAAGGTGTAGCGGGGGCCTACGAGCAGTACTTC
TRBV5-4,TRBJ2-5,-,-,CASSLSLMETQYF,TGTGCCAGCAGTTTAAGCCTTATGGAGACCCAGTACTTC
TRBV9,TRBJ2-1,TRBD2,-,CASSAALAGGNNEQFF,TGTGCCAGCAGCGCTGCCCTAGCGGGGGGGAACAATGAGCAGTTCTTC
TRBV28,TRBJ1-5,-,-,CASSSAGPNQPQHF,TGTGCCAGCAGCTCCGCAGGCCCCAATCAGCCCCAGCATTTT
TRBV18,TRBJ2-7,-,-,CASSPGGGGSYEQYF,TGTGCCAGCTCGCCCGGTGGAGGCGGCTCCTACGAGCAGTACTTC
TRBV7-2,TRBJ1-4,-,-,CASSFSGPTNEKLFF,TGTGCCAGCAGCTTTTCAGGGCCAACTAATGAAAAACTGTTTTTT
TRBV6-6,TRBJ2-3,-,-,CASRARGDLRNTQYF,TGTGCCAGCAGAGCCCGCGGGGACCTGCGTAATACGCAGTATTTT
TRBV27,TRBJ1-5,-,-,CASSLPGEGQPQHF,TGTGCCAGCAGTTTACCAGGGGAAGGCCAGCCCCAGCATTTT
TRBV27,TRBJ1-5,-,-,CASSSRVRQPQHF,TGTGCCAGCAGTTCCAGGGTTAGGCAGCCCCAGCATTTT
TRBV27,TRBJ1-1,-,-,CASRTARLNTEAFF,TGTGCCAGCAGGACAGCCAGACTGAACACTGAAGCTTTCTTT
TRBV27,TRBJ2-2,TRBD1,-,CASRLSRTGGTGELFF,TGTGCCAGCAGACTTAGTAGGACAGGAGGCACCGGGGAGCTGTTTTTT
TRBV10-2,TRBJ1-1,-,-,CASSDGEVLNTEAFF,TGCGCCAGCAGTGATGGGGAGGTCCTGAACACTGAAGCTTTCTTT
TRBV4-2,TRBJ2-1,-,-,CASSQETGSSYNEQFF,TGTGCCAGCAGCCAAGAGACGGGAAGCTCCTACAATGAGCAGTTCTTC
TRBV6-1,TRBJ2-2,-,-,CASNGLYTGELFF,TGTGCCAGCAATGGACTTTACACCGGGGAGCTGTTTTTT
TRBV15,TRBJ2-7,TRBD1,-,CATSTGQGRYEQYF,TGTGCCACCAGCACCGGACAGGGGCGATACGAGCAGTACTTC
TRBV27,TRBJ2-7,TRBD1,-,CASSYRDRGATEQYF,TGTGCCAGCAGTTACCGGGACAGGGGGGCGACCGAGCAGTACTTC
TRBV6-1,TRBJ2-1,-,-,CASSATSANNEQFF,TGTGCCAGCAGTGCAACTAGTGCAAACAATGAGCAGTTCTTC
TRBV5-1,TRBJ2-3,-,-,CASSPRSTRDRTDTQYF,TGCGCCAGCAGCCCGAGATCGACCAGGGATAGAACAGATACGCAGTATTTT
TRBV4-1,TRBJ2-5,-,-,CASSQDMSVQATQYF,TGCGCCAGCAGCCAAGATATGTCCGTCCAAGCGACCCAGTACTTC
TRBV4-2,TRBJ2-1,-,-,CASSQVGGPANNEQFF,TGTGCCAGCAGCCAAGTCGGGGGGCCAGCTAACAATGAGCAGTTCTTC
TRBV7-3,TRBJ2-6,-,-,CASSLRQVPPGANVLTF,TGTGCCAGCAGCTTAAGACAGGTTCCCCCTGGGGCCAACGTCCTGACTTTC
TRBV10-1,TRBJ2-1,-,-,CASSESKTNNNEQFF,TGCGCCAGCAGTGAGTCCAAGACTAATAACAATGAGCAGTTCTTC
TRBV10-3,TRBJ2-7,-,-,CAISEGGEQYF,TGTGCCATCAGTGAAGGGGGCGAGCAGTACTTC
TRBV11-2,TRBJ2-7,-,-,CASSTGRAYEQYF,TGTGCCAGCAGCACAGGCAGGGCCTACGAGCAGTACTTC
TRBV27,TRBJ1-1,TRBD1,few,CASSLLDRGAAAFF,TGTGCCAGCAGTTTACTCGACAGGGGTGCTGCAGCTTTCTTT